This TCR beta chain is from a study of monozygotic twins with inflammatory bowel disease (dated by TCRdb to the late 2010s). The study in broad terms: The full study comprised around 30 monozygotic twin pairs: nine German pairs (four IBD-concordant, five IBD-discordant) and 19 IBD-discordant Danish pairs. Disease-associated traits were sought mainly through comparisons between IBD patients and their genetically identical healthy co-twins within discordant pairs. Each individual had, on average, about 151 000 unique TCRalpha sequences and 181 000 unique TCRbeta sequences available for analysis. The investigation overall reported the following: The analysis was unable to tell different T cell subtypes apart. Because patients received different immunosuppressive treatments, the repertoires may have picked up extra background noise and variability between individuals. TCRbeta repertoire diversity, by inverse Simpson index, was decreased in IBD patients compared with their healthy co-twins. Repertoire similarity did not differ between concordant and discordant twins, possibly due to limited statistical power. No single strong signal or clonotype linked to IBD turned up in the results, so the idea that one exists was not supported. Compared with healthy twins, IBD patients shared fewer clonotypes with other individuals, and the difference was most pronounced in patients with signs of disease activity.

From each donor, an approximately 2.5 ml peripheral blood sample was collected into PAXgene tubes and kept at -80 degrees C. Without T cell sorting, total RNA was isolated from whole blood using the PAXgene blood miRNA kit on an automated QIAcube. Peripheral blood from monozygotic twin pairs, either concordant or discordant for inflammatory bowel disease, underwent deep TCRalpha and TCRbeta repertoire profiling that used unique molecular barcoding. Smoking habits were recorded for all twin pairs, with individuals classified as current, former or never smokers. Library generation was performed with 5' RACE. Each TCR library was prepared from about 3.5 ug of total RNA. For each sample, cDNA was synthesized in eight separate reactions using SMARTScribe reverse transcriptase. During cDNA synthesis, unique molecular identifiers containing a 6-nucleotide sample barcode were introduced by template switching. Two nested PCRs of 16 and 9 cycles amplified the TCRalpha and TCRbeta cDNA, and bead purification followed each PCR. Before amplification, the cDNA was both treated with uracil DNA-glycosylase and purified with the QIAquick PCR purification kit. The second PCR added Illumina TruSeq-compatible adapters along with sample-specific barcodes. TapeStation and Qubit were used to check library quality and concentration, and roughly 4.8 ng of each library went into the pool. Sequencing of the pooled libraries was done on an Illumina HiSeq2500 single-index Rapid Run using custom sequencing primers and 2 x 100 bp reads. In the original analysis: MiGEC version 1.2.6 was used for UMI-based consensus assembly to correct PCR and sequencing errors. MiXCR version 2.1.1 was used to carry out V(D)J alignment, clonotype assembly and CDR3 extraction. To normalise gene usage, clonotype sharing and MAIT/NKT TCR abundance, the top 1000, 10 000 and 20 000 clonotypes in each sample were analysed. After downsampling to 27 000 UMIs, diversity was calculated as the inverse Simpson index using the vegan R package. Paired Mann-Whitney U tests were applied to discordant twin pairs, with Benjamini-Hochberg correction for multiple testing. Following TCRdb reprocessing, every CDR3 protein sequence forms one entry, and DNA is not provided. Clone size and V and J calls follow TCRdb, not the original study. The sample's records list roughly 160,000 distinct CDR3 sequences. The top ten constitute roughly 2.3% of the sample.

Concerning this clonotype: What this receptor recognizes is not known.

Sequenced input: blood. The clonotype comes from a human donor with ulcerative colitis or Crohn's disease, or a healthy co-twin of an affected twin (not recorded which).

For the CDR3, the sequence is CASSFLPSGVSTDTQYF. Recombination linked TRBV27 to TRBJ2-3; TCRdb selects TRBD2, and the lack of DNA leaves this call unchecked. Counted from cysteine to phenylalanine, this CDR3 has 17 amino acids. The protein alone is recorded here. CDR1 and CDR2, looked up from the germline V gene (reference sequence), are MNHEY and SMNVEV.